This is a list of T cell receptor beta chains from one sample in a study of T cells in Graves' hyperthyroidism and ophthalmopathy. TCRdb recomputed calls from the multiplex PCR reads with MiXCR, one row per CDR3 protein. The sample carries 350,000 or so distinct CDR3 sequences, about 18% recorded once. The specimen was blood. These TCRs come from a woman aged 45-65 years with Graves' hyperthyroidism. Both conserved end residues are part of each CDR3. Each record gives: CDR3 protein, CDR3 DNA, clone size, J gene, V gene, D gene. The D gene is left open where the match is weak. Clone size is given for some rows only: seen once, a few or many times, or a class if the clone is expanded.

cdr3_aa: CASSLVGALSTGELFF
cdr3_nt: TGTGCCAGCAGCTTGGTTGGGGCCTTGAGCACCGGGGAGCTGTTTTTT
clone_size: .
j_call: TRBJ2-2
v_call: TRBV5-6
d_call: .

cdr3_aa: CSARERLAGQYQETQYF
cdr3_nt: TGCAGTGCTAGAGAGAGACTAGCGGGCCAGTACCAAGAGACCCAGTACTTC
clone_size: few
j_call: TRBJ2-5
v_call: TRBV20-1
d_call: TRBD2

cdr3_aa: CASSLLASGYTF
cdr3_nt: TGTGCCAGCAGTCTACTTGCCTCGGGCTACACCTTC
clone_size: .
j_call: TRBJ1-2
v_call: TRBV6-2/TRBV6-3
d_call: .

cdr3_aa: CSVDPRSDGAQYF
cdr3_nt: TGCAGCGTCGACCCCCGCTCTGATGGTGCCCAGTACTTC
clone_size: many
j_call: TRBJ2-5
v_call: TRBV29-1
d_call: .

cdr3_aa: CASSPDRGYNSPLHF
cdr3_nt: TGTGCCAGCAGTCCGGACAGGGGATACAATTCACCCCTCCACTTT
clone_size: few
j_call: TRBJ1-6
v_call: TRBV25-1
d_call: TRBD1

cdr3_aa: CASSLGLPPYEQYF
cdr3_nt: TGCGCCAGCAGCTTGGGGTTGCCCCCCTACGAGCAGTACTTC
clone_size: .
j_call: TRBJ2-7
v_call: TRBV5-1
d_call: .

cdr3_aa: CASSWGATRTGELFF
cdr3_nt: TGTGCCAGCAGTTGGGGGGCGACGAGAACCGGGGAGCTGTTTTTT
clone_size: many
j_call: TRBJ2-2
v_call: TRBV12-3/TRBV12-4
d_call: .

cdr3_aa: CASSEPRGRGVYTIYF
cdr3_nt: TGTGCCAGCAGTGAACCCCGGGGCAGAGGAGTATACACCATATATTTT
clone_size: many
j_call: TRBJ1-3
v_call: TRBV6-1
d_call: .

cdr3_aa: CASSHGAGNTIYF
cdr3_nt: TGTGCCAGCAGCCATGGGGCCGGAAACACCATATATTTT
clone_size: few
j_call: TRBJ1-3
v_call: TRBV14
d_call: .

cdr3_aa: CASSPLAGGIGEKLFF
cdr3_nt: TGTGCCAGCAGCCCCCTCGCGGGGGGCATCGGGGAAAAACTGTTTTTT
clone_size: few
j_call: TRBJ1-4
v_call: TRBV2
d_call: .